The T cell receptor (beta chain) described here comes from a study of blood T cells in healthy people across ages. Study at large: Through template switching, about one barcoded beta molecule was captured per two T cells, as measured in model experiments. Study-wide findings and caveats: Greater diversity and more naive CD4+ cells were seen in long-lived donors than in aged donors.

The CDR3 has 14 residues. Trimming took 2 bases from V and 3 from J; bases not matched to a gene: 3. CDR1 and CDR2 (germline): MNHEY, SVGEGT. This clonotype was seen a handful of times. The antigen is not known. Each individual donor underwent a draw of ten milliliters of peripheral blood. A second about 7 to 12 cycle PCR used barcoded and J-beta primers. Each CDR3 protein is one row after TCRdb ran MiXCR on the 5' RACE reads. The sample lists some 1,800,000 distinct CDR3 sequences, about two fifths occurring once. Sequencing used blood. The origin of this receptor is a human donor in good health. The rearrangement joins TRBV6-2 or TRBV6-3 to TRBJ1-1; TRBD1 agrees at 7 bases. CDR3 bases: TGTGCCAGCAGTTACAAGGGGGCGGACACTGAAGCTTTCTTT. Its translation: CASSYKGADTEAFF.